Listed here are 5 T cell receptor beta chains from one sample, sequenced in a study of T cells in narcolepsy. For these receptors, no antigen is known. Some clones are missing from TCRdb's copy, which holds only in-frame ones; the method was immunoSEQ multiplex PCR. The sample lists under 3,000 clones, approximately 26% occurring once. Sequenced material: cultured CD4+ T cells from cerebrospinal fluid. These TCRs come from a human donor with narcolepsy.

This chain links TRBV6-5 with TRBJ1-4, with D maybe TRBD1 (5 bases). CDR1 MNHEY and CDR2 SVGAGI come from the germline V gene. With 6 bases removed from V and 4 bases from J, the gap between germline ends came to 6 bases. The CDR3 runs to 12 residues. The DNA for the CDR3 is TGTGCCAGCAGGCAGGGTAATGAAAAACTGTTTTTT. The encoded protein is CASRQGNEKLFF.

By proportion, this clone is medium-sized. The rearrangement joins TRBV29-1 to TRBJ2-1, with 14 bases matching TRBD2. V gave up 5 bases and J gave up 7 bases; unmatched junction bases: 1. The CDR3 contains 13 residues. Germline V gene sequence: CDR1 SQVTM, CDR2 ANQGSEA. CDR3 coding DNA: TGCAGCGTTCGGACTAGCGGGGGGAATGAGCAGTTCTTC. Translated: CSVRTSGGNEQFF.

This clone was seen more than once but under ten times. This sequence joins TRBV5-6 and TRBJ1-1; weak D call: TRBD1 (6 bases). V was trimmed by 0 bases and J by 10 bases, leaving 10 bases between them. CDR1 and CDR2 (germline): SGHDT, YYEEEE. There are 12 residues in the CDR3. The CDR3 DNA is TGTGCCAGCAGCTTGGTCCAGGGGAGAGCTTTCTTT. This codes for CASSLVQGRAFF.

In DNA, the CDR3 is TGTGCCAGCAGCTTAGTCGGGCCGCAAGACTATGGCTACACCTTC. Amino acids: CASSLVGPQDYGYTF. The rearrangement joins TRBV7-3 to TRBJ1-2; D not resolved. Germline V gives CDR1 SGHTA, CDR2 FQGTGA. The CDR3 runs 15 residues. V was pared by 2 bases and J by 3 bases, with 13 bases between.

A few counts support this clone. The chain is built from TRBV6-1 and TRBJ2-7; the D is unclear. This CDR3 is built from 11 residues. CDR1 MNHNS and CDR2 SASEGT come from the germline V gene. Trimming removed 8 bases from V and 7 bases from J, with 12 bases in between. The DNA of the CDR3 is TGTGCCAGCTTTGACCGGTATGAGCAGTACTTC. It yields the protein CASFDRYEQYF.